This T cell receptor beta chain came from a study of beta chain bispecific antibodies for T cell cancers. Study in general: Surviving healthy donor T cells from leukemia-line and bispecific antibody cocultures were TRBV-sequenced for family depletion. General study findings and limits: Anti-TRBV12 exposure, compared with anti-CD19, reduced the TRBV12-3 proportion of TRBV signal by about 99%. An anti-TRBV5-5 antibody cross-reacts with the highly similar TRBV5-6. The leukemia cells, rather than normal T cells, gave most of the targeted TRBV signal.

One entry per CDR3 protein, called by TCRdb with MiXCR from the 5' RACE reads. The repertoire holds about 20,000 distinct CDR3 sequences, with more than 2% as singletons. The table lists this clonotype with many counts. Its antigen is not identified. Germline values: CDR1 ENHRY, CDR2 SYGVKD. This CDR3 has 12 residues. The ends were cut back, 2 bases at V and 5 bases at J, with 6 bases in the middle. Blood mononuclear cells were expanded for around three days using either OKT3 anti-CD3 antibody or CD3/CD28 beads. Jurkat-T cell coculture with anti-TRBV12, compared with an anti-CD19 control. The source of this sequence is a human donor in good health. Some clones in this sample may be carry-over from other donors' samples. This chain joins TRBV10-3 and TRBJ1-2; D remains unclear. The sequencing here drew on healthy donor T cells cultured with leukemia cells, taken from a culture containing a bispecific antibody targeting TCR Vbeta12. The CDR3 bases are TGTGCCATCAGTGAGGGAGAGTATGGCTACACCTTC. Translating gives CAISEGEYGYTF.